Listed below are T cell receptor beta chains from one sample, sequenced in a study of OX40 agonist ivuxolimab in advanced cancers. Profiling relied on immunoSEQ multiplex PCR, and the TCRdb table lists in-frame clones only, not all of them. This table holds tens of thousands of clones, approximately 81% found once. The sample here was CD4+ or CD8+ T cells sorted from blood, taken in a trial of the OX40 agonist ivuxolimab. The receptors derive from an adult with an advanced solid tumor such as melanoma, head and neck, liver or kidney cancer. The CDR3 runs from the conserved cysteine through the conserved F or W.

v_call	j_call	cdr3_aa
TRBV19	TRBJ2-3	CASSMTGRTRADTQYF
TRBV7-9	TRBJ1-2	CASSLQGLYGYTF
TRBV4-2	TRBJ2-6	CASSQDVGSGANVLTF
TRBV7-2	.	CASSLAARDYEQYF
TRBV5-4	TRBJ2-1	CASSQESGGAVVEQFF
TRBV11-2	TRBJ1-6	CASSSLSIRTVSYNSPLHF
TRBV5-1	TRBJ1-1	CASSWGTGNTEAFF
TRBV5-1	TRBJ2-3	CASSLQRTSTDTQYF
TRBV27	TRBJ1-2	CASSFQQTGGRGYTF
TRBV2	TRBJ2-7	CASRGGATSSYEQYF
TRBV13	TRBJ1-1	CASSLGGTGSGTEAFF
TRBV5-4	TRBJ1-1	CASSWGSGGEAFF
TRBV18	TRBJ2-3	CAGGGETDTQYF
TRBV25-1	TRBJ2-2	CASRRQGGVTGELFF
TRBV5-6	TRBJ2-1	CASSLYLAGRYNEQFF
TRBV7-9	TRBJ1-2	CASSLTAQGGRYGYTF
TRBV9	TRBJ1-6	CASSTGLSGTVPLHF
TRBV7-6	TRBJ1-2	CASSQRTGGGGYTF
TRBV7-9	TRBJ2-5	CASSLQVQETQYF
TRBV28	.	CASRRTRPYEQYF
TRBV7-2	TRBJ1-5	CASSLGRTTEPQHF
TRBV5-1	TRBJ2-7	CASSGGTGKSYEQYF
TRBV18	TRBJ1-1	CASSPRGVNTEAFF
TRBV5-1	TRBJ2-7	CASSPQRGGLYEQYF
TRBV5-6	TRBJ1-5	CASSLGRNQPQHF
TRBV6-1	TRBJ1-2	CASSEAQPTGAKNYGYTF
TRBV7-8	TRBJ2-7	CASSSLGGKGEQYF
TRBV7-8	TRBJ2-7	CASSLAAGEIYEQYF
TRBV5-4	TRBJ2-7	CASSPGTETYEQYF
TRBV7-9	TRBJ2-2	CASSLRETGALGELFF
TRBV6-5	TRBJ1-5	CASCGTRNQPQHF
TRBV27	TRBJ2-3	CASSATGWQDQVSDTQYF
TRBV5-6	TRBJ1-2	CASSPGQTNVRGYTF
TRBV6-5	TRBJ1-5	CASSSGAGVQPQHF
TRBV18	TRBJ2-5	CASSPRGGETQYF
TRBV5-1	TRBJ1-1	CASSSMTLQSNTEAFF
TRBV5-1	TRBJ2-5	CASSFGLAGLKKETQYF
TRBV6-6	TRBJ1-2	CASSKNYGYTF
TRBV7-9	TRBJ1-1	CASSLEGVRDTEAFF
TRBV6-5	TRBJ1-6	CASSSNKASYNSPLHF
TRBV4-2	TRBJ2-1	CASSQDPGSYNEQFF
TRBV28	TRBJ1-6	CASSNDYRFSNSPLHF